This record concerns one TCR beta chain sequence. The antigen is unknown. Primers: 60 Vbeta forward and 13 Jbeta reverse. The table came from immunoSEQ multiplex PCR; TCRdb's copy has only in-frame clones and leaves some out. The repertoire consists of 190,000 or so clones, with about 80% occurring once and the leading ten covering roughly 10%. This record belongs to a study of cytomegalovirus exposure and HLA in healthy donors. Germline V gene data show CDR1 as MNHEY and CDR2 as SVGAGI. The CDR3 is 13 residues long. Trimming shortened V by 5 bases and J by 7 bases, and 9 bases separated the two germline ends. General study results and limits: According to a later analysis, most TCR beta chains associated with CMV appeared HLA-restricted. Among the most significant clusters, several appeared linked to common viral pathogens in a later analysis.

This TCR was sampled from a woman in her fifties or sixties in good health and CMV-seropositive. The chain is built from TRBV6-5 and TRBJ1-6, with D perhaps matching TRBD1 (5 bases). The sequencing sample was made of PBMCs. This CDR3 reads CASSVTGNSPLHF. Here the CDR3 DNA reads TGTGCCAGCAGTGTTACAGGCAATTCACCCCTCCACTTT.